This is a list of T cell receptor beta chains from one sample in a study of post-analysis software for immune sequencing data. TCRdb independently ran MiXCR on the PCR reads; one entry per CDR3 protein. The table includes hundreds of thousands of distinct CDR3 sequences, around 64% detected once. The sequencing sample was made of blood. These receptors were taken from a girl aged 2 to 9 with multiple sclerosis. Both conserved end residues are part of each CDR3. D genes are given only for firm matches. Rows give clone size only sometimes, using once, few, many, or a class for an expanded clone.

D,J,V,size,CDR3,DNA
TRBD2,TRBJ2-3,TRBV7-9,.,CASRHDRGLAGGDTQYF,TGTGCCAGCAGACATGACAGGGGACTAGCGGGAGGAGATACGCAGTATTTT
TRBD1,TRBJ1-2,TRBV29-1,.,CSVAKDRGVHGYTF,TGCAGCGTTGCCAAGGACAGGGGGGTCCATGGCTACACCTTC
.,TRBJ2-7,TRBV6-5,.,CASSLFGTEQYF,TGTGCCAGCAGTCTCTTTGGGACCGAGCAGTACTTC
TRBD2,TRBJ2-5,TRBV6-5,.,CASSPPGGEEETQYF,TGTGCCAGCAGTCCCCCCGGGGGGGAGGAAGAGACCCAGTACTTC
.,TRBJ2-3,TRBV25-1,.,CASSEDGGQSIDTQYF,TGTGCCAGCAGTGAAGATGGTGGACAATCGATAGATACGCAGTATTTT
TRBD2,TRBJ2-3,TRBV10-1,.,CASSEWGAGSGTDTQYF,TGCGCCAGCAGTGAGTGGGGAGCGGGATCGGGCACAGATACGCAGTATTTT
TRBD1,TRBJ2-1,TRBV5-1,.,CASSLRQGLINEQFF,TGCGCCAGCAGCTTGCGACAGGGGTTAATCAATGAGCAGTTCTTC
TRBD2,TRBJ2-1,TRBV24-1,few,CATSDPREGQLNEQFF,TGTGCCACCAGTGACCCCCGGGAGGGCCAATTGAATGAGCAGTTCTTC
.,TRBJ2-5,TRBV12-3/TRBV12-4,.,CASSCRGRGETQYF,TGTGCCAGCAGTTGTAGAGGGCGCGGGGAGACCCAGTACTTC
TRBD2,TRBJ2-7,TRBV4-2,.,CASSPRLAGQGRIHEQYF,TGTGCCAGCAGCCCCAGACTAGCGGGACAGGGCCGTATCCACGAGCAGTACTTC
.,TRBJ2-1,TRBV7-9,.,CASSLDPIVYNEQFF,TGTGCCAGCAGCTTAGATCCGATAGTATACAATGAGCAGTTCTTC
TRBD2,TRBJ2-3,TRBV20-1,.,CSASGSGRATDTQYF,TGCAGTGCTAGTGGGAGCGGGAGGGCCACAGATACGCAGTATTTT
.,TRBJ1-6,TRBV15,.,CATQSQYNSPLHF,TGTGCCACCCAGTCACAGTATAATTCACCCCTCCACTTT
.,TRBJ2-1,TRBV7-2,few,CASSRRHRNQYNEQFF,TGTGCCAGCAGCCGACGACACCGTAATCAATACAATGAGCAGTTCTTC
.,TRBJ1-5,TRBV6-5,.,CASSMRRGEGQPQHF,TGTGCCAGCAGCATGAGAAGGGGGGAGGGTCAGCCCCAGCATTTT
.,TRBJ2-7,TRBV5-1,.,CASSFRGSPYEQYF,TGCGCCAGCAGCTTCAGGGGTTCTCCCTACGAGCAGTACTTC
TRBD2,TRBJ2-1,TRBV20-1,.,CSALSGRVNEQFF,TGCAGTGCCTTGAGCGGGAGAGTTAATGAGCAGTTCTTC
TRBD2,TRBJ2-1,TRBV20-1,few,CSAPRLAGYYNEQFF,TGCAGTGCTCCGAGACTAGCGGGATACTACAATGAGCAGTTCTTC
TRBD1,TRBJ1-1,TRBV6-5,.,CASALAGGPEAFF,TGTGCCAGCGCCCTTGCAGGGGGCCCTGAAGCTTTCTTT
TRBD1,TRBJ2-7,TRBV12-3/TRBV12-4,.,CASSLADRGYEQYF,TGTGCCAGCAGTTTAGCGGACAGGGGTTACGAGCAGTACTTC
TRBD2,TRBJ2-4,TRBV6-6,.,CASTDPAGGVRNIQYF,TGTGCCAGCACCGACCCCGCGGGGGGAGTCCGAAACATTCAGTACTTC
.,TRBJ2-1,TRBV29-1,.,CSVEVGGGYHNEQFF,TGCAGCGTTGAAGTTGGAGGGGGCTATCACAATGAGCAGTTCTTC
TRBD2,TRBJ2-4,TRBV28,.,CASSFAGGIRNIQYF,TGTGCCAGCAGTTTTGCGGGGGGCATAAGAAACATTCAGTACTTC
.,TRBJ2-1,TRBV6-2/TRBV6-3,.,CASSTFPAWGSSYNEQFF,TGTGCCAGCAGTACGTTCCCCGCTTGGGGGAGCTCCTACAATGAGCAGTTCTTC
.,TRBJ2-3,TRBV11-2,.,CASSLSAGPTDTQYF,TGTGCCAGCAGCTTATCGGCAGGTCCCACAGATACGCAGTATTTT
TRBD1,TRBJ1-2,TRBV6-5,.,CASSYPGQGSPQARGYTF,TGCGCCAGCAGTTACCCGGGACAGGGGTCACCCCAGGCAAGGGGCTACACCTTC
TRBD2,TRBJ2-3,TRBV12-3/TRBV12-4,.,CASGRSGGEADTQYF,TGTGCCAGCGGGAGAAGCGGGGGGGAAGCAGATACGCAGTATTTT
.,TRBJ2-1,TRBV7-9,many,CASSPRYNEQFF,TGTGCCAGCAGCCCCCGATACAATGAGCAGTTCTTC
.,TRBJ2-5,TRBV5-6,.,CASSPGQYLGTQYF,TGTGCCAGCAGCCCCGGACAGTACTTGGGGACCCAGTACTTC
TRBD1,TRBJ2-3,TRBV15,few,CATSTRQGSSTDTQYF,TGTGCCACCAGCACCAGACAGGGGTCTTCCACAGATACGCAGTATTTT
.,TRBJ1-1,TRBV4-2,.,CASSPLAGNTEAFF,TGTGCCAGCAGCCCTTTGGCAGGGAACACTGAAGCTTTCTTT
TRBD1,TRBJ1-1,TRBV7-8,.,CASSIGHDRGRTEAFF,TGTGCCAGCAGCATAGGACATGACAGGGGGAGGACTGAAGCTTTCTTT
.,TRBJ2-3,TRBV27,once,CAGSQGHSTDTQYF,TGTGCCGGCAGCCAAGGTCACAGCACAGATACGCAGTATTTT
TRBD1,TRBJ2-5,TRBV4-3,.,CASSQALQGRQETQYF,TGCGCCAGCAGCCAAGCCTTACAGGGGCGGCAGGAGACCCAGTACTTC
TRBD1,TRBJ2-1,TRBV12-3/TRBV12-4,.,CASSLFQGARFDEQFF,TGTGCCAGCAGCCTTTTCCAGGGGGCGCGTTTCGATGAGCAGTTCTTC
TRBD2,TRBJ2-5,TRBV6-5,.,CASSYSSSGKKTQYF,TGTGCCAGCAGTTACTCGAGCAGCGGGAAAAAGACCCAGTACTTC
.,TRBJ2-3,TRBV15,.,CATSRARDTATDTQYF,TGTGCCACCAGCAGAGCCCGGGACACTGCCACAGATACGCAGTATTTT
TRBD1,TRBJ2-5,TRBV29-1,.,CSAWTGAETQYF,TGCAGCGCATGGACAGGGGCAGAGACCCAGTACTTC
TRBD1,TRBJ2-3,TRBV28,.,CASSFLGTGLSTDTQYF,TGTGCCAGCAGTTTCTTGGGGACAGGGCTTAGCACAGATACGCAGTATTTT
TRBD1,TRBJ2-3,TRBV7-9,.,CASSSRTGSGTDTQYF,TGTGCCAGCAGCTCTCGGACAGGGTCTGGCACAGATACGCAGTATTTT
.,TRBJ2-1,TRBV6-5,.,CASSYESGGTRNEQFF,TGTGCCAGCAGTTACGAGTCTGGCGGGACCCGCAATGAGCAGTTCTTC
TRBD2,TRBJ2-5,TRBV5-1,.,CASSLGGSGGYQETQYF,TGCGCCAGCAGCTTGGGAGGCAGCGGGGGATATCAAGAGACCCAGTACTTC
.,TRBJ2-4,TRBV5-1,few,CASSLGQMGTLAKNIQYF,TGCGCCAGCAGCTTGGGTCAGATGGGAACTCTAGCCAAAAACATTCAGTACTTC
TRBD1,TRBJ2-1,TRBV4-2,.,CASSPDQRGLYNEQFF,TGTGCCAGCAGCCCCGACCAGAGGGGGCTCTACAATGAGCAGTTCTTC
TRBD2,TRBJ2-3,TRBV29-1,few,CSVGSSGRALDTQYF,TGCAGCGTTGGCTCGAGCGGGAGGGCCTTGGATACGCAGTATTTT
TRBD1,TRBJ1-1,TRBV7-2,.,CASSLKATGGQKAFF,TGTGCCAGTAGCTTAAAAGCGACAGGGGGTCAGAAAGCTTTCTTT
.,TRBJ2-7,TRBV15,.,CATSRDQALGNPYEQYF,TGTGCCACCAGCAGAGATCAGGCTTTGGGGAATCCCTACGAGCAGTACTTC
.,TRBJ2-5,TRBV20-1,.,CSEGNNEQYF,TGCAGTGAGGGGAACAATGAGCAGTACTTC
.,TRBJ2-1,TRBV2,few,CASSEDRVLEQFF,TGTGCCAGCAGTGAAGACAGGGTCCTTGAGCAGTTCTTC
TRBD1,TRBJ1-1,TRBV2,.,CASSDRQGNTEAFF,TGTGCCAGCAGTGACAGACAGGGGAACACTGAAGCTTTCTTT